These T cell receptor beta chains were read from a single sample in a study of blood T cells in healthy people across ages. TCRdb redid the calling of the 5' RACE reads with MiXCR, one entry per CDR3 protein. The sample consists of 730,000 or so distinct CDR3 sequences, about 43% of them appearing once. The sequenced sample was blood. The receptors were gathered from a man older than 75 in good health. The CDR3 runs from the conserved cysteine through the conserved F or W. D genes are given only for firm matches. Not every row has a clone size; where given, it reads once, few, many or a size class.

d_call,v_call,j_call,clone_size,cdr3_nt,cdr3_aa
NA,TRBV20-1,TRBJ1-2,NA,TGCAGTGCTAGACCCGGTGGGGGTGGCTACACCTTC,CSARPGGGGYTF
NA,TRBV10-3,TRBJ2-7,NA,TGTGCCACCGGACTTCAGGCATCCTACGAGCAGTACTTC,CATGLQASYEQYF
NA,TRBV4-3,TRBJ1-5,NA,TGCGCCAGCAGCCAGTCCACAGACGTAGGTCAGCCCCAGCATTTT,CASSQSTDVGQPQHF
NA,TRBV4-3,TRBJ2-1,NA,TGCGCCAGCAGCCAAGACGCGGGGGCCATTTACAATGAGCAGTTCTTC,CASSQDAGAIYNEQFF
NA,TRBV6-6,TRBJ2-3,NA,TGTGCCAGCAGTTACTCGTATGGGTCACGCACAGATACGCAGTATTTT,CASSYSYGSRTDTQYF
TRBD2,TRBV29-1,TRBJ2-3,many,TGCAGCGTCGACCCTCCGACTAGCGCGATCACAGATACGCAGTATTTT,CSVDPPTSAITDTQYF
TRBD1,TRBV6-5,TRBJ2-7,NA,TGTGCCAGCAGTTACTCTAACAGGGGGGCCTACGAGCAGTACTTC,CASSYSNRGAYEQYF
NA,TRBV24-1,TRBJ2-7,NA,TGTGCCACCAGTGACGACACCTCAGGGGCGGCCTACGAGCAGTACTTC,CATSDDTSGAAYEQYF
TRBD1,TRBV7-9,TRBJ2-1,NA,TGTGCCAGCAGCGTACAGGGGATAGAGGAAGATGAGCAGTTCTTC,CASSVQGIEEDEQFF
TRBD1,TRBV7-2,TRBJ2-7,many,TGTGCCAGCAGCTTAGCGCGTGGGACAGGGAGTAGTAGTGACTACGAGCAGTACTTC,CASSLARGTGSSSDYEQYF
TRBD2,TRBV4-2,TRBJ2-3,few,TGTGCCAGCAGCCCCCTAGGACTAGAGGCCGGAGATACGCAGTATTTT,CASSPLGLEAGDTQYF
NA,TRBV4-2,TRBJ2-5,NA,TGTGCCAGCAGCCAGGGGCGCAGGGCCCAAGAGACCCAGTACTTC,CASSQGRRAQETQYF
TRBD2,TRBV7-2,TRBJ2-1,NA,TGTGCCAGCAGCCCATCCCCCCCTAGCGGGGAAAACCAGTTCTTC,CASSPSPPSGENQFF
TRBD1,TRBV20-1,TRBJ2-1,many,TGCAGTGCAAGGACAGGGCTAGAGCAGTTCTTC,CSARTGLEQFF
NA,TRBV7-2,TRBJ2-1,NA,TGTGCCAGCAGTTATTCCCTGACGGCCCAAGAGACCCAGTTCTTC,CASSYSLTAQETQFF
NA,TRBV27,TRBJ1-4,NA,TGTGCCAGCAGTTTAAGTCCTGCAACTAATGAAAAACTGTTTTTT,CASSLSPATNEKLFF
TRBD1,TRBV7-8,TRBJ1-2,NA,TGTGCCAGCAGTCTAGGGGACAGGTGGCGAGAAGGTGGCTACACCTTC,CASSLGDRWREGGYTF
NA,TRBV28,TRBJ1-4,NA,TGTGCCAGCAGTTTAAACGCGGGGGCTAATGAAAAACTGTTTTTT,CASSLNAGANEKLFF
NA,TRBV4-3,TRBJ1-4,many,TGCGCCAGCAGCCAAGGGCTCGAGGCTGGGGAAAAACTGTTTTTT,CASSQGLEAGEKLFF
NA,TRBV5-1,TRBJ1-6,NA,TGCGCCAGCAGCCTAATGGGGGAGCCACCCCTCCACTTT,CASSLMGEPPLHF
TRBD1,TRBV6-5,TRBJ2-7,NA,TGTGCCAGCAGTTACCTCGGGACAGGGGCTCACGAGCAGTACTTC,CASSYLGTGAHEQYF
TRBD1,TRBV14,TRBJ1-1,few,TGTGCCAGCAGCCTACAGACAGGGATCACTGAAGCTTTCTTT,CASSLQTGITEAFF
NA,TRBV7-2,TRBJ2-3,many,TGTGCCAGCAGCACCTACACAGATACGCAGTATTTT,CASSTYTDTQYF
TRBD1,TRBV6-6,TRBJ1-6,NA,TGTGCCAGCAGCAACACTGCCGGGACAGGGAATTCACCCCTCCACTTT,CASSNTAGTGNSPLHF
TRBD1,TRBV28,TRBJ2-7,many,TGTGCCAGCCTCCGAGGACAGGGGATTTACAATGAGCAGTACTTC,CASLRGQGIYNEQYF
TRBD2,TRBV4-1,TRBJ2-1,NA,TGCGCCAGCAGCCAATTAGCGGGGGACAATGAGCAGTTCTTC,CASSQLAGDNEQFF
NA,TRBV29-1,TRBJ2-3,few,TGCAGCGTTGACCTCTCAGGGGATACGCAGTATTTT,CSVDLSGDTQYF
NA,TRBV7-2,TRBJ2-3,NA,TGTGCCAGCCGGGGGTACGGCCCAGATACGCAGTATTTT,CASRGYGPDTQYF
TRBD2,TRBV4-3,TRBJ2-5,few,TGCGCCAGCAGCCCCGGGACTAGCGCCAACAATGAGCAGTACTTC,CASSPGTSANNEQYF
NA,TRBV15,TRBJ2-5,NA,TGTGCCACCAACCCCGGGACTGGCCTAGGGACCCAGTACTTC,CATNPGTGLGTQYF
TRBD2,TRBV6-2/TRBV6-3,TRBJ2-3,few,TGTGCCAGCAGTTACTTCGGACTAGCGAGCACAGATACGCAGTATTTT,CASSYFGLASTDTQYF
TRBD2,TRBV2,TRBJ2-7,few,TGTGCCACCAAACTCCAGCGGGAGGGTGCCTACGAGCAGTACTTC,CATKLQREGAYEQYF
NA,TRBV20-1,TRBJ2-3,NA,TGCAGTGCTAGCCGTACGACTAGTGCAGATACGCAGTATTTT,CSASRTTSADTQYF
TRBD2,TRBV6-2/TRBV6-3,TRBJ2-7,NA,TGTGCCAGCAGCCTGATAGCGGGGGCATCCTACGAGCAGTACTTC,CASSLIAGASYEQYF
NA,TRBV9,TRBJ1-2,NA,TGTGCCAGCAGCGTCAGCGACTATGGCTACACCTTC,CASSVSDYGYTF